This T cell receptor beta chain was recovered during a study of blood T cell repertoires in COVID-19. Turning to the study itself: There were acute and convalescent COVID-19 samples, and they came from the United States, Italy and Spain. From T cells, B-cell-depleted T cells, or PBMCs came the material, which was cDNA or gDNA.

As handled by the study authors: Amplifying reference gene primers gave estimates of nucleated cell counts. TCRdb's table, derived via immunoSEQ multiplex PCR, lists solely in-frame clones and lacks some. V, J and clone size are taken as reported in that table, and D and trimming were inferred from the DNA itself. The data contain tens of thousands of clones, 75% to 80% of them singletons. The CDR3 consists of 13 residues. V lost 1 base, J lost 11 bases, and 9 bases lay in between. CDR1 and CDR2 from the germline V gene are SNHLY and FYNNEI. Followed over time, Seattle patients had been enrolled while infection was active.

Sequencing was carried out using peripheral blood. This sequence joins TRBV2 and TRBJ2-6; TRBD2 might be the D (6 bases). The sequence was obtained from a man aged 65-85 years with COVID-19, enrolled during active disease. The CDR3 reads CASSEGGVDVLTF. The DNA of the CDR3 is TGTGCCAGCAGTGAAGGGGGGGTCGACGTCCTGACTTTC. Full variable domain (missing parts from reference TRBV2 and TRBJ2-6): EPEVTQTPSHQVTQMGQEVILRCVPISNHLYFYWYRQILGQKVEFLVSFYNNEISEKSEIFDDQFSVERPDGSNFTLKIRSTKLEDSAMYFCASSEGGVDVLTFGAGSRLTVL.